This T cell receptor beta chain was sequenced during a study of CD8+CD57+ T cells in acquired aplastic anemia. Study context: Sorted CD4+ and CD8+ cells gave a mean 3.2 ug DNA, range 0.2 to 27.4 ug.

As for this clonotype: Antigen specificity is unknown.

Patients chosen for sequencing had shown CD8+CD57+ cell expansion by flow cytometry. Every patient presented with severe acquired aplastic anemia. Genomic DNA constituted the template upon which TCR beta VDJ and CDR3 profiling was performed. TCRdb independently ran MiXCR on the reads; one entry per CDR3 protein. The sample holds 170,000 or so distinct CDR3 sequences, about 48% seen once. Germline V gives CDR1 DFQATT, CDR2 SNEGSKA (reference sequence). This CDR3 contains 15 residues. The V end lost 0 bases, the J end lost 5 bases, and 16 bases lay between the germline ends. Points from the study as a whole: Approximately 27 CD8+ CDR3 sequences occurred in both the patients and the controls.

This clonotype was sampled from a human donor with aplastic anemia. The chain links TRBV20-1 to TRBJ1-2; a possible D gene is TRBD1 (5 bases). The sequencing input was sorted CD4+, CD8+, or CD8+CD57+ T cells (not recorded which) from PBMCs. The CDR3 reads CSARDPSGGGYGYTF. Here the CDR3 DNA reads TGCAGTGCTAGAGACCCGAGTGGGGGAGGGTATGGCTACACCTTC.